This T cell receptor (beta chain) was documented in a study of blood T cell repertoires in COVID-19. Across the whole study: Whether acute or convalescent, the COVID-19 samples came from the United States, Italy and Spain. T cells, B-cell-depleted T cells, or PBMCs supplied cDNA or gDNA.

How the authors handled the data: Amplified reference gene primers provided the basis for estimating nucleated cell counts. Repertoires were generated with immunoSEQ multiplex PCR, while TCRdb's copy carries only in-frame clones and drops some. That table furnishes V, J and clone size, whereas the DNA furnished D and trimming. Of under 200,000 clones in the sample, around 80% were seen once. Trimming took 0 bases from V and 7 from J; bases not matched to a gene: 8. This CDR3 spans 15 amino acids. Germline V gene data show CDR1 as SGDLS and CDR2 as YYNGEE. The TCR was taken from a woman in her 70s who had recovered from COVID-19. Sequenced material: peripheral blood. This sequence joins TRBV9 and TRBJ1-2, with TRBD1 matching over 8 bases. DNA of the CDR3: TGTGCCAGCAGCGTAGAGGCAGGGGGCCCCTTTGGCTACACCTTC. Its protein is CASSVEAGGPFGYTF. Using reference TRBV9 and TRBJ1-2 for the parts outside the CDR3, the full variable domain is DSGVTQTPKHLITATGQRVTLRCSPRSGDLSVYWYQQSLDQGLQFLIQYYNGEERAKGNILERFSAQQFPDLHSELNLSSLELGDSALYFCASSVEAGGPFGYTFGSGTRLTVV.